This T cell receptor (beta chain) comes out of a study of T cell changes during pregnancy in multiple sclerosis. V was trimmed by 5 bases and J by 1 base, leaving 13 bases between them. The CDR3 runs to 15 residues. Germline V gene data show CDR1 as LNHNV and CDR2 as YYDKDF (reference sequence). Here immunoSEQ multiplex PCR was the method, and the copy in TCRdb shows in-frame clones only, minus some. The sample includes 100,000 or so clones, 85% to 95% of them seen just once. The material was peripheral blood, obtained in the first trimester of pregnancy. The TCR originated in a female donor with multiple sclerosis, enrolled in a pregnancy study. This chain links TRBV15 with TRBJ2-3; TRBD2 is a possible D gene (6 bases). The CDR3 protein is CATSLSSGGTDTQYF. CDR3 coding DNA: TGTGCCACCAGCCTAAGTTCGGGGGGCACAGATACGCAGTATTTT.